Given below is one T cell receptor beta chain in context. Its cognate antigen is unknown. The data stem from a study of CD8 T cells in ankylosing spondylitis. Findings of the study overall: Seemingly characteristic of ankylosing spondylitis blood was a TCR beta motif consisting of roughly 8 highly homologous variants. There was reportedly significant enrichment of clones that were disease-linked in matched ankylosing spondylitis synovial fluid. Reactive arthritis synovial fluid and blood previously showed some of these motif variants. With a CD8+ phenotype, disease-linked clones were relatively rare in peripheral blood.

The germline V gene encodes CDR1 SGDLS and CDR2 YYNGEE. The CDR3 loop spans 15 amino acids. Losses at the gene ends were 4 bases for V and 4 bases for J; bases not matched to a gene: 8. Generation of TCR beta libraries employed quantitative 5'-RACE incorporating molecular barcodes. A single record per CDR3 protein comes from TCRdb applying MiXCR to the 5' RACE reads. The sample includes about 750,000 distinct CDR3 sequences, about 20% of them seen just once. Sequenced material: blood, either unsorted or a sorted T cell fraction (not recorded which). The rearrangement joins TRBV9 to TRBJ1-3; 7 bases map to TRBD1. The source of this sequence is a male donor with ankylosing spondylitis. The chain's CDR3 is CASSSTQGSGNTIYF. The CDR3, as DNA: TGTGCCAGCAGCTCAACACAGGGGTCAGGAAACACCATATATTTT.